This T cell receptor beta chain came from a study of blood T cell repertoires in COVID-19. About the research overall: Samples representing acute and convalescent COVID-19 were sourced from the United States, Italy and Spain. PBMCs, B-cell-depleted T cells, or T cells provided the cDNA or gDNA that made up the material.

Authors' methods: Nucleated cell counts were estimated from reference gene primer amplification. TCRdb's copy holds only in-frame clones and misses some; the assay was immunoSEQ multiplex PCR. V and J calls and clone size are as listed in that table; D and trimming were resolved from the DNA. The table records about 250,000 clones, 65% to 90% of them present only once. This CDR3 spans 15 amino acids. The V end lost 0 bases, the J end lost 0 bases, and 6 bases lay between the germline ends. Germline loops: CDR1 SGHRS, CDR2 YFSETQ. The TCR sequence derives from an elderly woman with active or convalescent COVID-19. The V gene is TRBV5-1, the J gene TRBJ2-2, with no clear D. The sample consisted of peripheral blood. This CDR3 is CASSLESPNTGELFF. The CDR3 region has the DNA TGCGCCAGCAGCTTGGAGAGTCCGAACACCGGGGAGCTGTTTTTT.